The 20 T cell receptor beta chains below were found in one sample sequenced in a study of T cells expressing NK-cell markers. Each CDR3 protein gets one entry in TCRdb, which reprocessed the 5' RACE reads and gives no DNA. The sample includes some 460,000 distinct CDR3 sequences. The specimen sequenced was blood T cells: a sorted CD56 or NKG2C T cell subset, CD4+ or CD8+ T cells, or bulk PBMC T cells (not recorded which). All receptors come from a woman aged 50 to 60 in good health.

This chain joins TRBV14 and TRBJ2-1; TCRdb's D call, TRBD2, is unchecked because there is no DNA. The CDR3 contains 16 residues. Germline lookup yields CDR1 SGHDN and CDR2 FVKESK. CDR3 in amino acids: CASSYPGLAGMGEQFF.

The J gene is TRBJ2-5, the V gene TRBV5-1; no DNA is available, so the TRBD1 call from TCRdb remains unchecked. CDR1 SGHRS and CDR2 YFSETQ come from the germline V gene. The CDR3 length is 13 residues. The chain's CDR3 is CASSLGTGETQYF.

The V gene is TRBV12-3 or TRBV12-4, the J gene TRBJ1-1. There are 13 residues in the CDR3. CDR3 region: CASSFSLQAEAFF.

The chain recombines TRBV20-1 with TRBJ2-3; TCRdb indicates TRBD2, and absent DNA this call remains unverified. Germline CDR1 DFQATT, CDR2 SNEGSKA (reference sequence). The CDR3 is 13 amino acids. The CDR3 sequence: CSGRGRARDTQYF.

CDR3 protein: CASRNGTVNEKLFF. The chain joins TRBV5-1 to TRBJ1-4; no DNA is available, so the TRBD1 call from TCRdb remains unchecked. The CDR3 runs to 14 residues. CDR1 and CDR2 from the germline V gene are SGHRS and YFSETQ.

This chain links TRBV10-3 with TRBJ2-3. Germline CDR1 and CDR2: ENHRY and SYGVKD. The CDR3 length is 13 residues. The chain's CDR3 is CATTGAITDTQYF.

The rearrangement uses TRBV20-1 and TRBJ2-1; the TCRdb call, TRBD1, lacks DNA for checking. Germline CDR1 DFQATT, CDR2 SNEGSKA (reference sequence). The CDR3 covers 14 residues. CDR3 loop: CSARDPEGYAEQFF.

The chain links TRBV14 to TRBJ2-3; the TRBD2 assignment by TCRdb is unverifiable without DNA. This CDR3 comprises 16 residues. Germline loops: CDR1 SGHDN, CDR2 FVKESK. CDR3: CASSHLSGRGPDTQYF.

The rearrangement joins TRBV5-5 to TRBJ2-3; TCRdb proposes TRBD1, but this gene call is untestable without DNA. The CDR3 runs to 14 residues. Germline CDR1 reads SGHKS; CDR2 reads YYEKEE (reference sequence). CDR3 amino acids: CASSPGHSTDTQYF.

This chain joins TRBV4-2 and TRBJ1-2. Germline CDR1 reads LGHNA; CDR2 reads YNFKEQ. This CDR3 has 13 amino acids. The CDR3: CASSQDRRPGYTF.

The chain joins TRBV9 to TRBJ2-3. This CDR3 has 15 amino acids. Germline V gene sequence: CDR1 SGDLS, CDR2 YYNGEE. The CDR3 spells CASSVVGSSTDTQCF.

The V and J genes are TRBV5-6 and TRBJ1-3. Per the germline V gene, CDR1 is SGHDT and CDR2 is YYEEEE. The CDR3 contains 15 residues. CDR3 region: CASSFGLTSGNTIYF.

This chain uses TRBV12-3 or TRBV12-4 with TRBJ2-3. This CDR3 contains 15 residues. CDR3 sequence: CASSLVGINTDTQYF.

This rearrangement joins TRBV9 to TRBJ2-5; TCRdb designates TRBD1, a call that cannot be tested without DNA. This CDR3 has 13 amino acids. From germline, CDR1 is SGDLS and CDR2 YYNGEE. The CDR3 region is CASSMTGQETQYF.

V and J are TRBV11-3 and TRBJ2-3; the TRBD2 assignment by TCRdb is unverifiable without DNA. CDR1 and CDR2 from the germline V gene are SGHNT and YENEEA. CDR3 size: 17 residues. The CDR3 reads CASSHRTSGISTDTQYF.

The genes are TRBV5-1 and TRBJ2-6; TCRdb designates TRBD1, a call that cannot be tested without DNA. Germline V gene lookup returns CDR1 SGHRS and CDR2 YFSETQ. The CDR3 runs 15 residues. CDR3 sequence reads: CASSHQGTGANVLTF.

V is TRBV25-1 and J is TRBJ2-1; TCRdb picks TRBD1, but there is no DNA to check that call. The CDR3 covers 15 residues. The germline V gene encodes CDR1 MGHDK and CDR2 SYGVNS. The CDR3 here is CASSESGGPYNEQFF.

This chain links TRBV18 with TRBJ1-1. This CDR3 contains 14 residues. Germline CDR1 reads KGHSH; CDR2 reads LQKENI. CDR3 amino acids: CASSPRGRDTEAFF.

This chain's CDR3 is CASSSIGGDTEAFF. V gene TRBV6-1 combines with J gene TRBJ1-1. There are 14 residues in the CDR3. Germline-derived CDR1 and CDR2 are MNHNS and SASEGT.

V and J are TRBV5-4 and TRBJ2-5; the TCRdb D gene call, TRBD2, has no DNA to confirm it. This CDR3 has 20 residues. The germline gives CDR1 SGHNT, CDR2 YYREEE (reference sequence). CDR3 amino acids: CASSTRWGPGLATLGETQYF.